The 14 T cell receptor beta chains below come from one sample, sequenced in a study of graft-versus-host responses after intestinal transplantation. Here immunoSEQ multiplex PCR was the method, and the copy in TCRdb shows in-frame clones only, minus some. Of 100,000 to 130,000 clones in the sample, approximately 86% were seen once. The antigens of these receptors remain unknown. The sequencing used unstimulated CD4+ T cells sorted from spleen or lymph node cells, collected before transplant. The receptor set was obtained from a human donor who was the organ donor for an intestinal transplant.

This clone was picked up one time. J is TRBJ1-1 and V is TRBV10-3; D not certain. The CDR3 is made up of 14 amino acids. Trimming removed 6 bases at V and 4 bases at J, with 15 bases between. CDR1 is ENHRY, CDR2 SYGVKD, per germline. The CDR3 sequence is CAIRKDGLGTEAFF. As DNA, the CDR3 is TGTGCCATCAGGAAGGACGGATTGGGCACTGAAGCTTTCTTT.

The rearrangement links TRBV7-2 to TRBJ2-5; D not certain. The ends were cut back, 2 bases at V and 4 bases at J, with 8 bases in the middle. The CDR3 is 13 amino acids. Germline V lookup: CDR1 SGHTA, CDR2 FQGNSA. The CDR3: CASSLRPRETQYF. DNA for the CDR3: TGTGCCAGCAGCTTAAGGCCGAGAGAGACCCAGTACTTC.

This clone turned up a few times. This chain connects TRBV6-6 to TRBJ1-3; D not certain. Per germline, CDR1 MNHNY and CDR2 SVGAGI (reference sequence). The V end lost 0 bases, the J end lost 5 bases, and 11 bases lay between the germline ends. The CDR3 has 15 amino acids. CDR3 in amino acids: CASSYSKRDRNTIYF. In DNA form, the CDR3 reads TGTGCCAGCAGTTACTCGAAAAGGGATAGAAACACCATATATTTT.

The chain is built from TRBV5-1 and TRBJ2-2; tentative D call: TRBD2 (5 bases). Germline values: CDR1 SGHRS, CDR2 YFSETQ. V was shortened by 3 bases and J by 7 bases, with 13 bases between the two germline ends. The CDR3 sequence is 14 residues long. In nucleotides, the CDR3 is TGCGCCAGCAGCTCCCTAGCAGTTGGCGGGGAGCTGTTTTTT. It specifies CASSSLAVGGELFF. The variable domain in full, with the rest retrieved from reference TRBV5-1 and TRBJ2-2, is KAGVTQTPRYLIKTRGQQVTLSCSPISGHRSVSWYQQTPGQGLQFLFEYFSETQRNKGNFPGRFSGRQFSNSRSEMNVSTLELGDSALYLCASSSLAVGGELFFGEGSRLTVL.

The chain is built from TRBV6-6 and TRBJ2-7; D is possibly TRBD2 (6 bases). Trimming took off 0 bases at V and 2 bases at J, with 11 bases between the two ends. This CDR3 region has 15 residues. CDR1 MNHNY and CDR2 SVGAGI come from the germline V gene (reference sequence). As DNA, the CDR3 is TGTGCCAGCAGTTACTCCTCCGCGGGAACCTACGAGCAGTACTTC. Its protein product is CASSYSSAGTYEQYF.

V usage is TRBV6-5 and J usage is TRBJ1-6; TRBD1 matches at 7 bases. V gave up 11 bases and J gave up 9 bases; unmatched junction bases: 10. This CDR3 contains 13 residues. CDR1 is MNHEY and CDR2 is SVGAGI in the germline V gene. Here the CDR3 reads CASTRDRPSPLHF. Written as DNA, the CDR3 is TGTGCCTCGACCCGGGACAGACCTTCACCCCTCCACTTT.

V and J are TRBV28 and TRBJ1-2, with unresolved D. The germline V gene encodes CDR1 MDHEN and CDR2 SYDVKM. This CDR3 spans 11 amino acids. V lost 8 bases, J lost 3 bases, and 7 bases lay in between. The CDR3, as DNA: TGTGCCAGCGGAACACACTATGGCTACACCTTC. Protein product: CASGTHYGYTF.

This clone is a singleton in its sample. The genes are TRBV27 and TRBJ2-1, with 9 positions matching TRBD2. Looked up from germline, CDR1 is MNHEY and CDR2 is SMNVEV (reference sequence). This CDR3 has 17 residues. Losses at the gene ends were 7 bases for V and 9 bases for J; bases not matched to a gene: 19. CDR3 DNA sequence: TGTGCCAGCACCCGTTATGACTTGCGGGAGGGCCGGGGTGAGCAGTTCTTC. This sequence encodes CASTRYDLREGRGEQFF.

V is TRBV6-1 and J is TRBJ1-4; maybe TRBD1 (6 bases). Germline V gene sequence: CDR1 MNHNS, CDR2 SASEGT. CDR3 length equals 13 residues. V lost 8 bases, J lost 0 bases, and 7 bases lay in between. The chain's CDR3 is CASQGTTNEKLFF. The CDR3 DNA reads TGTGCCAGCCAGGGGACAACTAATGAAAAACTGTTTTTT.

The chain employs TRBV30 and TRBJ2-3; TRBD2 matches at 8 bases. Trimming at V came to 0 bases and at J to 1 base, leaving 3 bases not matched to a gene. Per the germline V gene, CDR1 is GTSNPN and CDR2 is SVGIG (reference sequence). The CDR3 covers 15 residues. The CDR3 DNA follows: TGTGCCTGGAGTGTACTAGCGGTAGGCACAGATACGCAGTATTTT. Translation: CAWSVLAVGTDTQYF.

About this clone: One end of the junction is discordant with germline, which a read error may explain. The J gene is TRBJ2-2, the V gene TRBV13; 9 nucleotides match TRBD2. This CDR3 comprises 19 residues. Germline assignment: CDR1 PRHDT and CDR2 FYEKMQ (reference sequence). The CDR3 DNA reads TGTGCCGGCAGCTCCGGCCCGCTAGCGGGGTTTACGAACACCGGGGAGCTGTTTTTT. This translates into CAGSSGPLAGFTNTGELFF.

The J gene is TRBJ1-3, the V gene TRBV2; 7 bases match TRBD1. CDR3 size: 13 residues. V shed 8 bases and J 2 bases; nucleotides not matched to a gene: 3. Per the germline V gene, CDR1 is SNHLY and CDR2 is FYNNEI. The CDR3 reads CASRDSAGNTIYF. Written as DNA, the CDR3 is TGTGCCAGCCGGGACAGCGCTGGAAACACCATATATTTT.

The rearrangement uses TRBV18 and TRBJ2-2, with D maybe TRBD2 (5 bases). The ends were cut back, 0 bases at V and 3 bases at J, with 17 bases in the middle. The CDR3 consists of 18 residues. From germline, CDR1 is KGHSH and CDR2 LQKENI. This chain's CDR3 is CASSPPLAGKYYTGELFF. CDR3 DNA: TGTGCCAGCTCACCACCCCTAGCCGGAAAATACTACACCGGGGAGCTGTTTTTT. The full variable domain, rest sourced from reference TRBV18 and TRBJ2-2, is NAGVMQNPRHLVRRRGQEARLRCSPMKGHSHVYWYRQLPEEGLKFMVYLQKENIIDESGMPKERFSAEFPKEGPSILRIQQVVRGDSAAYFCASSPPLAGKYYTGELFFGEGSRLTVL.

The rearrangement joins TRBV2 to TRBJ1-5; D gene unclear. V was cut by 0 bases and J by 7 bases, with 7 bases left in between. The CDR3 covers 13 residues. In germline, CDR1 is SNHLY, CDR2 FYNNEI. The DNA of the CDR3 is TGTGCCAGCAGTGAAGCGGGAGAGCAGCCCCAGCATTTT. This gives the protein CASSEAGEQPQHF. Based on the CDR3 plus reference TRBV2 and TRBJ1-5, the full variable domain is EPEVTQTPSHQVTQMGQEVILRCVPISNHLYFYWYRQILGQKVEFLVSFYNNEISEKSEIFDDQFSVERPDGSNFTLKIRSTKLEDSAMYFCASSEAGEQPQHFGDGTRLSIL.